This record covers a single T cell receptor (beta chain). Authors of the study amplified TCR beta CDR3 regions from RNA transcripts. The HTBI primer set was used in a first-round RT-PCR of the TCR CDR3. TCRdb used MiXCR to reprocess the multiplex PCR reads, holding one entry per CDR3 protein. The sample contains hundreds of thousands of distinct CDR3 sequences, about a sixth of which appear only once. Each ophthalmopathy patient scored at least 3 on the Clinical Activity Score and at least 4 on NOSPECS grade, with duration under 3 months. Used for diagnoses were clinical symptoms, serum thyroxine and TRAb, thyroid ultrasound and orbital computed tomography. This entry is derived from a study of T cells in Graves' hyperthyroidism and ophthalmopathy. This CDR3 spans 13 amino acids. Germline CDR1 reads LNHNV; CDR2 reads YYDKDF (reference sequence). V lost 0 bases and J 4 bases, leaving 7 bases between the germline ends.

This chain joins TRBV15 and TRBJ2-7; D uncertain. The receptor's source is a woman aged 40-49 years with Graves' ophthalmopathy. Source material: blood. The CDR3 sequence is CATSRDPVYEQYF. The CDR3 DNA sequence: TGTGCCACCAGCAGAGATCCCGTTTACGAGCAGTACTTC. The full variable domain, its missing parts supplied by reference TRBV15 and TRBJ2-7, is DAMVIQNPRYQVTQFGKPVTLSCSQTLNHNVMYWYQQKSSQAPKLLFHYYDKDFNNEADTPDNFQSRRPNTSFCFLDIRSPGLGDTAMYLCATSRDPVYEQYFGPGTRLTVT.